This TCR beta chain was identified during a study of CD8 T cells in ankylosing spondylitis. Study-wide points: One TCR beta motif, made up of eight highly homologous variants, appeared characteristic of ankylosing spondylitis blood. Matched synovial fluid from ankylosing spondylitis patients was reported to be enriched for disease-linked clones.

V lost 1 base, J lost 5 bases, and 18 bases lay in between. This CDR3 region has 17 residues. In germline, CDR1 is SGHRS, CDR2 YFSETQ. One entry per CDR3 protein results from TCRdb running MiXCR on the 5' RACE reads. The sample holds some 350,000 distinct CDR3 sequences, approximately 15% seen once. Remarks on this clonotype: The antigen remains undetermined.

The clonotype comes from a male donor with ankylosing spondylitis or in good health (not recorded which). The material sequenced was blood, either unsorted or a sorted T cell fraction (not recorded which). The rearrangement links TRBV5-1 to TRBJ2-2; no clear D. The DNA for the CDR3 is TGCGCCAGCAGCTTGAGGGCTGGACGCCCGCCTACCGGGGAGCTGTTTTTT. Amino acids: CASSLRAGRPPTGELFF.